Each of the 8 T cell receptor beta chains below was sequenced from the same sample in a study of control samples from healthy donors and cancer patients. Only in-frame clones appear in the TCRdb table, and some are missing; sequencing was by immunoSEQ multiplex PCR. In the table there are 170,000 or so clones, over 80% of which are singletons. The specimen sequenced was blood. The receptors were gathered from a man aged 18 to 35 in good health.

Here the CDR3 reads CASSLIAGNPNEKLFF. The CDR3 region has the DNA TGCGCCAGCAGCTTGATAGCAGGGAACCCTAATGAAAAACTGTTTTTT. The chain recombines TRBV5-1 with TRBJ1-4; D perhaps matches TRBD1 (5 bases). V gave up 1 base and J gave up 3 bases, with 13 bases separating them. This CDR3 comprises 16 residues. The germline gives CDR1 SGHRS, CDR2 YFSETQ.

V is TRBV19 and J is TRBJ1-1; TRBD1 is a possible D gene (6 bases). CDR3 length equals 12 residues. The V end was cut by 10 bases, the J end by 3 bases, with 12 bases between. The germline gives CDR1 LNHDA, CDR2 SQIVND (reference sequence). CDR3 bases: TGTGCCAACCCAGGGGAACACACTGAAGCTTTCTTT. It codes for CANPGEHTEAFF.

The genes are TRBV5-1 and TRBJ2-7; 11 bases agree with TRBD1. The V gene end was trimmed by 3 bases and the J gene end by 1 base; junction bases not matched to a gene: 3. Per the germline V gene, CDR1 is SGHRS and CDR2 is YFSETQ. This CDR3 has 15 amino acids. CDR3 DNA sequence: TGCGCCAGCAGCTCCGGGACAGGGGGTTCCTACGAGCAGTACTTC. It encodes CASSSGTGGSYEQYF.

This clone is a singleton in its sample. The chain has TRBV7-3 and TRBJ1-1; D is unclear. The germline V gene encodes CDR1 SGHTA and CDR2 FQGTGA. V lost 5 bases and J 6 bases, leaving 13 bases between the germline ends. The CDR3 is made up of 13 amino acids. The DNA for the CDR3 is TGTGCCAGCAGCACCGAGTCGTTCGCTGAAGCTTTCTTT. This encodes CASSTESFAEAFF.

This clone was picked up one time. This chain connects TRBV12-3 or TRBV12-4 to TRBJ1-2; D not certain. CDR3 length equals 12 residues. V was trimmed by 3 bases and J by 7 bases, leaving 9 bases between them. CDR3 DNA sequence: TGTGCCAGCAGTTTTAGGCTTGTTGGCTACACCTTC. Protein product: CASSFRLVGYTF.

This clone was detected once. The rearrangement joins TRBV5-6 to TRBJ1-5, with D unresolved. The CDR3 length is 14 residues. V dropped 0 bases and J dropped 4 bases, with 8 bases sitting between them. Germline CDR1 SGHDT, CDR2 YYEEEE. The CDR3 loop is CASSLGGPNQPQHF. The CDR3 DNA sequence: TGTGCCAGCAGCTTGGGAGGTCCTAATCAGCCCCAGCATTTT.

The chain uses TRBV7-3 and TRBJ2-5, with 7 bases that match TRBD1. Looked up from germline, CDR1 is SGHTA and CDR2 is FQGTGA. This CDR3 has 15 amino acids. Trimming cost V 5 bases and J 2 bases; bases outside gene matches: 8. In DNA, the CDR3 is TGTGCCAGCAGCGCATACGGGACAGATCAAGAGACCCAGTACTTC. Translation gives CASSAYGTDQETQYF. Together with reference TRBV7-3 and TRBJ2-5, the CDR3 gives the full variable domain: GAGVSQTPSNKVTEKGKYVELRCDPISGHTALYWYRQSLGQGPEFLIYFQGTGAADDSGLPNDRFFAVRPEGSVSTLKIQRTERGDSAVYLCASSAYGTDQETQYFGPGTRLLVL.

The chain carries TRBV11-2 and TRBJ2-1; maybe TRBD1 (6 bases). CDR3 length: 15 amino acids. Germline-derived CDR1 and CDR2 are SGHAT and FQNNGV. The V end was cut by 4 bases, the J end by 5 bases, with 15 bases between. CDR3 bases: TGTGCCAGCAGCTCAGGGGCTGGGTCACACAATGAGCAGTTCTTC. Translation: CASSSGAGSHNEQFF.